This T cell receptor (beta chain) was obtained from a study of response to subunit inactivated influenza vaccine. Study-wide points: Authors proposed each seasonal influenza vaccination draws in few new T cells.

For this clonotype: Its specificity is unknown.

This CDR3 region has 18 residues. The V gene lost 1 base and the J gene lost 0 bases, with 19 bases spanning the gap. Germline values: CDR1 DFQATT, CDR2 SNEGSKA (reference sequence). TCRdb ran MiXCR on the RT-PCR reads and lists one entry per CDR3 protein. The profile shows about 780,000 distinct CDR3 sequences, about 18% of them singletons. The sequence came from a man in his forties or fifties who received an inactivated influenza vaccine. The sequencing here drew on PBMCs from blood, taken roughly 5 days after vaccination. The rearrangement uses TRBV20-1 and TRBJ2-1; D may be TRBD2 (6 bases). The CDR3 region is CSARGPRRAGSSYNEQFF. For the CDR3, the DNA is TGCAGTGCTAGAGGCCCCAGGAGAGCCGGGAGCTCCTACAATGAGCAGTTCTTC.